This entry lists 17 T cell receptor beta chains sequenced from one sample in a study of PD-L1 blockade in urothelial cancer. Time point indicated: peripheral blood 6 weeks after treatment start. Using immunoSEQ multiplex PCR, the repertoire was profiled, and TCRdb retains in-frame clones only, with some absent. Of 20,000 to 25,000 clones in the sample, 91% are singletons; the top ten hold about 11%. The sequencing used PBMCs, collected around atezolizumab (anti-PD-L1) treatment. The receptors here all came from a woman aged 55 to 70 with urothelial cancer.

This clone was seen just once. V is TRBV2 and J is TRBJ2-3; 7 positions match TRBD1. The CDR3 has 15 residues. Germline CDR1 and CDR2: SNHLY and FYNNEI. The J segment lost 0 bases and the V segment lost 6 bases, leaving 6 bases of the junction unmatched. DNA for the CDR3: TGTGCCAGCAGCTCGGGACAGTATAGCACAGATACGCAGTATTTT. Amino acids: CASSSGQYSTDTQYF. Based on the CDR3 plus reference TRBV2 and TRBJ2-3, the full variable domain is EPEVTQTPSHQVTQMGQEVILRCVPISNHLYFYWYRQILGQKVEFLVSFYNNEISEKSEIFDDQFSVERPDGSNFTLKIRSTKLEDSAMYFCASSSGQYSTDTQYFGPGTRLTVL.

This chain uses TRBV28 with TRBJ2-3; D is unresolved. Germline CDR1 MDHEN, CDR2 SYDVKM. CDR3 size: 13 residues. V lost 8 bases and J 4 bases, leaving 13 bases between the germline ends. As DNA, the CDR3 is TGTGCCAGCGACACCTCTGTTCCAGATACGCAGTATTTT. Translation: CASDTSVPDTQYF.

The rearrangement uses TRBV7-2 and TRBJ2-5; 7 positions agree with TRBD2. With V trimmed by 1 base and J by 5 bases, 7 bases remained unmatched. Germline values: CDR1 SGHTA, CDR2 FQGNSA. The CDR3 totals 15 residues. CDR3 region: CASSLGPSGKETQYF. As DNA, the CDR3 is TGTGCCAGCAGCTTAGGCCCCAGCGGGAAGGAGACCCAGTACTTC.

The V gene is TRBV10-3, the J gene TRBJ2-1, with 9 nucleotides matching TRBD2. Trimming at V came to 6 bases and at J to 3 bases, leaving 3 bases not matched to a gene. Germline CDR1 and CDR2: ENHRY and SYGVKD. The CDR3 loop spans 14 amino acids. CDR3 DNA: TGTGCCATCAGAGGGCGGGAGGGCTACAATGAGCAGTTCTTC. Protein: CAIRGREGYNEQFF.

This clone was counted once. The chain is built from TRBV28 and TRBJ1-4, with D maybe TRBD1 (5 bases). The germline CDR1 and CDR2 sequences are MDHEN and SYDVKM. This CDR3 region has 13 residues. Trimming shortened V by 8 bases and J by 4 bases, and 11 bases separated the two germline ends. The CDR3 region has the DNA TGTGCCAGCTATAAGACAGTTAATGAAAAACTGTTTTTT. Protein product: CASYKTVNEKLFF.

The chain recombines TRBV5-6 with TRBJ1-2, with 7 bases fitting TRBD1. Germline V gene sequence: CDR1 SGHDT, CDR2 YYEEEE. Germline trimming cut 4 bases from V and 4 bases from J; bases unmatched to any gene: 7. The length of the CDR3 is 14 residues. The CDR3 sequence is CASSLQGVGYGYTF. The CDR3 region has the DNA TGTGCCAGCAGCCTTCAGGGGGTAGGCTATGGCTACACCTTC.

The count of this clone is one. The CDR3 region has the DNA TGTGCCAGCAGCTTATACGGGGGGGACACCGGGGAGCTGTTTTTT. Its translation is CASSLYGGDTGELFF. The chain has TRBV11-3 and TRBJ2-2, with TRBD2 matching over 8 bases. CDR1 is SGHNT, CDR2 YENEEA, per germline. Trimming cost V 2 bases and J 3 bases; bases outside gene matches: 2. The CDR3 length is 15 residues.

The rearrangement uses TRBV11-2 and TRBJ2-1; D not certain. The CDR3 is 13 amino acids. The V gene lost 4 bases and the J gene lost 5 bases, with 9 bases spanning the gap. Germline V gene sequence: CDR1 SGHAT, CDR2 FQNNGV. The CDR3 nucleotides read TGTGCCAGCAGCTCAGGTATCCACAATGAGCAGTTCTTC. Protein sequence: CASSSGIHNEQFF. The variable domain in full, with the rest retrieved from reference TRBV11-2 and TRBJ2-1, is EAGVAQSPRYKIIEKRQSVAFWCNPISGHATLYWYQQILGQGPKLLIQFQNNGVVDDSQLPKDRFSAERLKGVDSTLKIQPAKLEDSAVYLCASSSGIHNEQFFGPGTRLTVL.

The chain links TRBV14 to TRBJ2-5, with a weak D call TRBD1 (5 bases). With 1 base removed from V and 5 bases from J, the gap between germline ends came to 11 bases. There are 14 residues in the CDR3. The V gene's germline CDR1 is SGHDN and CDR2 FVKESK. CDR3 sequence reads: CASSQANRLETQYF. DNA of the CDR3: TGTGCCAGCAGCCAAGCAAACAGGCTCGAGACCCAGTACTTC.

V is TRBV4-3 and J is TRBJ2-3, with 9 bases matching TRBD2. Germline-derived CDR1 and CDR2 are LGHNA and YSLEER. The CDR3 length is 16 residues. V dropped 0 bases and J dropped 5; count of bases not matched to a gene: 6. The CDR3 is CASSQDVAGVGDTQYF. DNA of the CDR3: TGCGCCAGCAGCCAAGACGTAGCGGGAGTAGGAGATACGCAGTATTTT.

This clone was found once. The genes are TRBV19 and TRBJ2-1; D gene ambiguous. Trimming took 1 base from V and 1 from J, leaving 8 bases between them. CDR1 is LNHDA and CDR2 is SQIVND in the germline V gene (reference sequence). CDR3 length equals 15 residues. The CDR3 nucleotides are TGTGCCAGTAGTATAGTTCCTAGTTCCTACAATGAGCAGTTCTTC. This gives the protein CASSIVPSSYNEQFF.

The chain joins TRBV4-2 to TRBJ1-6; 11 bases are shared with TRBD1. Trimming at V came to 0 bases and at J to 6 bases, leaving 4 bases not matched to a gene. Germline V gives CDR1 LGHNA, CDR2 YNFKEQ. CDR3 length: 17 residues. The CDR3, as DNA: TGTGCCAGCAGCCAAGAGGACAGGGGGCGCTTTAATTCACCCCTCCACTTT. Amino acids: CASSQEDRGRFNSPLHF.

This chain uses TRBV23-1 with TRBJ1-2, with 7 bases fitting TRBD1. TRBV23-1 counts as an open reading frame of uncertain function. The CDR3 totals 14 residues. The J segment lost 2 bases and the V segment lost 3 bases, leaving 3 bases of the junction unmatched. The DNA of the CDR3 is TGCGCCAGCAGTCACCCCAGGGGGAACTATGGCTACACCTTC. Its translation: CASSHPRGNYGYTF.

The chain has TRBV11-3 and TRBJ2-5; 9 positions agree with TRBD1. The CDR3 length is 15 residues. Trimming removed 2 bases from V and 4 bases from J; junction bases left unmatched: 5. The germline V gene encodes CDR1 SGHNT and CDR2 YENEEA. For the CDR3, the DNA is TGTGCCAGCAGCTTACGGGACAGGGAAGGAGAGACCCAGTACTTC. Its translation: CASSLRDREGETQYF.

The V call is TRBV11-2, the J call TRBJ2-7; D call uncertain. Looked up from germline, CDR1 is SGHAT and CDR2 is FQNNGV. The ends were cut back, 0 bases at V and 9 bases at J, with 9 bases in the middle. The CDR3 spans 12 residues. The CDR3 coding sequence is TGTGCCAGCAGCTTAGAAGGCAGGCCGCAGTACTTC. This translates into CASSLEGRPQYF.

CDR3 DNA sequence: TGTGCCATTAGGGTAGGGACTGGCCCCACCTACAATGAGCAGTTCTTC. This encodes CAIRVGTGPTYNEQFF. The rearrangement uses TRBV7-9 and TRBJ2-1; D perhaps matches TRBD2 (6 bases). Germline CDR1 and CDR2: SEHNR and FQNEAQ (reference sequence). Between the trimmed V and J ends, which lost 10 bases and 2 bases, there was a span of 21 bases. This CDR3 is 16 amino acids long.

The V gene is TRBV11-3, the J gene TRBJ2-2, with 12 bases fitting TRBD1. Germline V CDR1 and CDR2: SGHNT, YENEEA. With 6 bases clipped from V and 5 bases from J, the junction kept 4 bases outside the gene matches. The CDR3 sequence is 15 residues long. CDR3 nucleotide sequence: TGTGCCAGCAGTCCGGGACAGGGGGCAACCGGGGAGCTGTTTTTT. Protein: CASSPGQGATGELFF.